A single sample gave rise to the 12 T cell receptor beta chains below, sequenced in a study of blood T cell repertoires in COVID-19 (TCRdb year 2020). The library was obtained by the immunoSEQ multiplex PCR assay. TCRdb mirrors the immuneACCESS table, restricted to in-frame sequences. Some clones are absent from its copies; in checked studies, under half trace to an unresolved V gene, and the reason for the others is unknown. For this sample there are fewer than 70,000 clones; approximately 84% appear just once. Approximately 15% of the sample goes to the ten largest clones. Sequencing was carried out using peripheral blood. The receptor set was obtained from a man aged 40-49 years with COVID-19, enrolled during active disease.

The gene calls are TRBV2 and TRBJ2-5; TRBD2 matches at 8 bases. The CDR3 extends over 17 amino acids. The V segment lost 1 base and the J segment 5 bases; nucleotides outside the gene matches: 12. Germline assignment: CDR1 SNHLY and CDR2 FYNNEI. CDR3 sequence: CASSEGPAGDPGETQYF. In DNA form, the CDR3 reads TGTGCCAGCAGTGAAGGGCCAGCGGGGGACCCGGGGGAGACCCAGTACTTC.

The chain uses TRBV6-5 and TRBJ2-5, with TRBD1 matching over 7 bases. V was pared by 8 bases and J by 0 bases, with 3 bases of the junction left unmatched. This CDR3 has 13 amino acids. Germline V gene data show CDR1 as MNHEY and CDR2 as SVGAGI. CDR3 sequence reads: CASGDSHQETQYF. The CDR3 DNA reads as TGTGCCAGCGGGGACAGCCACCAAGAGACCCAGTACTTC.

The chain couples TRBV14 to TRBJ2-7; a weak D match, TRBD1 (6 bases). The CDR3 contains 12 residues. The ends were cut back, 5 bases at V and 4 bases at J, with 9 bases in the middle. Germline V gives CDR1 SGHDN, CDR2 FVKESK. The CDR3 region has the DNA TGTGCCAGCAGCGCACAGGGTTACGAGCAGTACTTC. This sequence encodes CASSAQGYEQYF.

The rearrangement uses TRBV5-1 and TRBJ2-7, with no clear D. The CDR3 consists of 15 residues. From germline, CDR1 is SGHRS and CDR2 YFSETQ. V gave up 4 bases and J gave up 0 bases, with 14 bases separating them. In nucleotides, the CDR3 is TGCGCCAGCAGCACAGTCCCCACAAGCTCCTACGAGCAGTACTTC. Its protein is CASSTVPTSSYEQYF.

The J gene is TRBJ2-1, the V gene TRBV3-1 (or the pseudogene TRBV3-2); D is possibly TRBD2 (5 bases). This CDR3 has 15 residues. CDR1 is LGHDT, CDR2 YNNKEL, per germline (reference sequence). V dropped 3 bases and J dropped 8 bases, with 17 bases sitting between them. CDR3 residues: CASSQPGKRWDEQFF. CDR3 bases: TGTGCCAGCAGCCAGCCGGGAAAAAGGTGGGATGAGCAGTTCTTC.

The table lists this clone with a count of one. V and J are TRBV5-1 and TRBJ2-3, with D maybe TRBD2 (6 bases). V shed 3 bases and J shed 4 bases, with 15 bases lying between them. Per the germline V gene, CDR1 is SGHRS and CDR2 is YFSETQ. The CDR3 is 15 amino acids. CDR3: CASSWGDGASDTQYF. The DNA of the CDR3 is TGCGCCAGCAGCTGGGGGGACGGAGCCTCAGATACGCAGTATTTT.

The chain employs TRBV7-8 and TRBJ1-1; D is undetermined. CDR3 size: 14 residues. V lost 1 base and J 8 bases, leaving 14 bases between the germline ends. Germline V lookup: CDR1 SGHVS, CDR2 FQNEAQ. CDR3 sequence (DNA): TGTGCCAGCAGCTTAGGATCCCGGGAGGGAGAAGCTTTCTTT. It translates to CASSLGSREGEAFF.

On this clone itself: Other DNA sequences in this specimen translate into the identical CDR3. The DNA for the CDR3 is TGTGCCAGCAGACCCGGGACAGGGACCGGGGAGCTGTTTTTT. It specifies CASRPGTGTGELFF. The chain couples TRBV6-5 to TRBJ2-2, with 9 bases aligning to TRBD1. V lost 6 bases and J lost 5; bases outside the gene matches: 4. The V gene's germline CDR1 is MNHEY and CDR2 SVGAGI. The CDR3 has 14 residues.

The V call is TRBV6-5, the J call TRBJ2-2, with 16 bases that match TRBD2. The CDR3 loop spans 15 amino acids. V shed 10 bases, J shed 6 bases, and the junction held 5 bases outside the gene matches. CDR1 is MNHEY, CDR2 SVGAGI, per germline. The CDR3 sequence: CATGTSGGGSGELFF. In DNA, the CDR3 is TGTGCCACCGGGACTAGCGGGGGGGGATCCGGGGAGCTGTTTTTT.

This chain uses TRBV18 with TRBJ1-2; possibly TRBD1 for D (6 bases). CDR1 is KGHSH, CDR2 LQKENI, per germline. The CDR3 sequence is 14 residues long. V lost 5 bases and J 6 bases, leaving 16 bases between the germline ends. The CDR3 DNA sequence: TGTGCCAGCTCAGAGAGCGACAGGACCCATGGCTACACCTTC. It specifies CASSESDRTHGYTF.

This clone has only one observation. CDR3 nucleotide sequence: TGTGCCAGCAGCTCGGGGAATGCGAACACCGGGGAGCTGTTTTTT. It specifies CASSSGNANTGELFF. The chain joins TRBV5-4 to TRBJ2-2, with D possibly TRBD2 on 5 matching bases. The V end lost 3 bases, the J end lost 0 bases, and 9 bases lay between the germline ends. The CDR3 length is 15 residues. Germline CDR1 and CDR2: SGHNT and YYREEE (reference sequence).

This chain uses TRBV5-6 with TRBJ1-2, with unresolved D. This CDR3 is 13 amino acids long. V lost 0 bases to trimming and J lost 12 bases, with 15 bases between them. Germline CDR1 is SGHDT and CDR2 is YYEEEE. The DNA of the CDR3 is TGTGCCAGCAGCTTGGCCAAGAGGGTAGTAGACACCTTC. Residues: CASSLAKRVVDTF.